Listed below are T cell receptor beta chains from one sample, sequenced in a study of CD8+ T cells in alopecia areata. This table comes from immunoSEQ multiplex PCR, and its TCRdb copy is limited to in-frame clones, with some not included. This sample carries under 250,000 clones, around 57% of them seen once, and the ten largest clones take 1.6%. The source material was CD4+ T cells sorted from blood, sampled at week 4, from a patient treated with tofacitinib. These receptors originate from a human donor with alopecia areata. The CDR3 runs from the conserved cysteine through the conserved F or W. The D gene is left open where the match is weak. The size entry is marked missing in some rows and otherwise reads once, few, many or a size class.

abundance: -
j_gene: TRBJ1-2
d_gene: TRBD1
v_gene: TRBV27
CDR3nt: TGTGCCAGCAGTCCAGACAGGGTCTATGGCTACACCTTC
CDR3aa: CASSPDRVYGYTF

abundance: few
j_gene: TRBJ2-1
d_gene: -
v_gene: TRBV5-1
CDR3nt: TGCGCCAGCAGCTTGGAGGCCCTCTCAAATGAGCAGTTCTTC
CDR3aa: CASSLEALSNEQFF

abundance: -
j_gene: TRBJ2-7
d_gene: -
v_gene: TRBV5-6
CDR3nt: TGTGCCAGCAGCTTTGGGTCTGGAGCCTACGAGCAGTACTTC
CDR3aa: CASSFGSGAYEQYF

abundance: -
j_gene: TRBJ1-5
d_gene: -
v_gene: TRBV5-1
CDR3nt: TGCGCCAGCAGCTTGGCAGGGACGGATCAGCCCCAGCATTTT
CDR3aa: CASSLAGTDQPQHF

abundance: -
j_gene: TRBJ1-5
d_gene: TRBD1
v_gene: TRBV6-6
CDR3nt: TGTGCCAGCAGGGCCCGGACAGGAGACAATCAGCCCCAGCATTTT
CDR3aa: CASRARTGDNQPQHF

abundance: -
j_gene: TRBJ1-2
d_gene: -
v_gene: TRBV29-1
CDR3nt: TGCAGCGTCGAGCAGAATGGCTACACCTTC
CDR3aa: CSVEQNGYTF

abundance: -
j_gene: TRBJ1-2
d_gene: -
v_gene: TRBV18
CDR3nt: TGTGCCAGCTCACCACTGGGGACGGCTGGCTACACCTTC
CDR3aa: CASSPLGTAGYTF

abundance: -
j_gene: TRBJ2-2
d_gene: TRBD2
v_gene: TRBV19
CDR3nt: TGTGCCAGTAGTATAGGTGGACCGGCGGGGGAGAGGGACGGGGAGCTGTTTTTT
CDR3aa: CASSIGGPAGERDGELFF

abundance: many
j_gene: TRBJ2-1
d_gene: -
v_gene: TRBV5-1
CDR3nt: TGCGCCAGCAGCTTGGCCCGGGGCTTCCTGGAGCAGTTCTTC
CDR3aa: CASSLARGFLEQFF

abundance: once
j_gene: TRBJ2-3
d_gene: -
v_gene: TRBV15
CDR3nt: TGTGCCACCAGGAGGCCTAGCGAGAAAACGCAGTATTTT
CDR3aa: CATRRPSEKTQYF

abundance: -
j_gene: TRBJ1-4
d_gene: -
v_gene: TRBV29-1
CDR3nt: TGCAGCGTCAGGACGGCTAATGAAAAACTGTTTTTT
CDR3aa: CSVRTANEKLFF

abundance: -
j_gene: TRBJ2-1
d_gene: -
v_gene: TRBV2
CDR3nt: TGTGCCAGCAGTGATTTGGGGATGATTGAGCAGTTCTTC
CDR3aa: CASSDLGMIEQFF

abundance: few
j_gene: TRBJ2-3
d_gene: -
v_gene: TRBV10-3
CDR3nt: TGTGCCATCAGTGAGTCGCTAGCCCCGGATACGCAGTATTTT
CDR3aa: CAISESLAPDTQYF

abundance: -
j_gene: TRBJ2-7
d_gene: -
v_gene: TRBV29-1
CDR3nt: TGCAGCGTCGGGACGACCATGACCTACGAGCAGTACTTC
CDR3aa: CSVGTTMTYEQYF

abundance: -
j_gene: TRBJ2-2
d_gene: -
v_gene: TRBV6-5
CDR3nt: TGTGCCAGCAGTGGTCGAACCGGGGAGCTGTTTTTT
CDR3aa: CASSGRTGELFF

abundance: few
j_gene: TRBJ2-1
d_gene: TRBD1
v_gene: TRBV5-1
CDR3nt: TGCGCCAGCAGCCCCTCCGGGACAGCCTACAATGAGCAGTTCTTC
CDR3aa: CASSPSGTAYNEQFF

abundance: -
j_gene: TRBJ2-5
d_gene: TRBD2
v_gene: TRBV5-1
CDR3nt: TGCGCCAGCAGCTTGGGAGCGGGGGACGAGACCCAGTACTTC
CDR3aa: CASSLGAGDETQYF

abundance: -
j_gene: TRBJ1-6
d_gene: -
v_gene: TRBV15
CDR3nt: TGTGCCACCAGCCCTCAAGGGACTTCACCCCTCCACTTT
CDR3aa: CATSPQGTSPLHF

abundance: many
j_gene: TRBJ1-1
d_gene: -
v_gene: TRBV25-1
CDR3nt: TGTGCCAGCAGTGAATTGACGAACACTGAAGCTTTCTTT
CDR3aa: CASSELTNTEAFF

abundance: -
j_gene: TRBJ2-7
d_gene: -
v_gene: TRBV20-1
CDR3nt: TGCAGTGCTATGAAGCAGGACGAGCAGTACTTC
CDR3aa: CSAMKQDEQYF

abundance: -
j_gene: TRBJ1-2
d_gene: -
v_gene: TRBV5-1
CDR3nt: TGCGCCAGCAGCTCTGCGGCAGTCGAGGGCTACACCTTC
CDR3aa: CASSSAAVEGYTF

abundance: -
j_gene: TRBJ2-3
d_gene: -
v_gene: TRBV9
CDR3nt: TGTGCCAGCAGCCCAGGCACAGATACGCAGTATTTT
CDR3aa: CASSPGTDTQYF

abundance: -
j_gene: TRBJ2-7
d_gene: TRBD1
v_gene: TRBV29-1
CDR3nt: TGCAGCGCGTCCGGGACAGGGGCCTACGAGCAGTACTTC
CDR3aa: CSASGTGAYEQYF

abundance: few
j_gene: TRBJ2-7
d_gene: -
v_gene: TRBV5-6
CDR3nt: TGTGCCAGCAGCTGGAACGGGCTCCAGGGCTACGAGCAGTACTTC
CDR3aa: CASSWNGLQGYEQYF

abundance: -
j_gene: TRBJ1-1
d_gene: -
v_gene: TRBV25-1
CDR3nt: TGTGCCAGCAGCCAGAAAATGAACACTGAAGCTTTCTTT
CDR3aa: CASSQKMNTEAFF

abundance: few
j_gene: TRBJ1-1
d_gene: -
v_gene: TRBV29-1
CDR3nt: TGCAGCGTTGAAGAGTATCCAAACACTGAAGCTTTCTTT
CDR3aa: CSVEEYPNTEAFF

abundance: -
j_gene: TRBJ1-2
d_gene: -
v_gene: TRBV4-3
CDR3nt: TGCGCCAGCAGCCAAGATCTGGTTGCGGGGCCCTATGGCTACACCTTC
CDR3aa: CASSQDLVAGPYGYTF

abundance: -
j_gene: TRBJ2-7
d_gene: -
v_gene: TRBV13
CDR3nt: TGTGCCAGCAGCTCCGATCTAAAGGGCTACGAGCAGTACTTC
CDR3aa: CASSSDLKGYEQYF

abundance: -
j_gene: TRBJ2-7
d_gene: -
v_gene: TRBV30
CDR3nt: TGTGCCTGGAGCAGGGAGGGGGGAAAACAGTACTTC
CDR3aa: CAWSREGGKQYF

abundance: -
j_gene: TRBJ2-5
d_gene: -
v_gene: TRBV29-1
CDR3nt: TGCAGCGTTGAATTCGCCCGAGAGACCCAGTACTTC
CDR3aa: CSVEFARETQYF

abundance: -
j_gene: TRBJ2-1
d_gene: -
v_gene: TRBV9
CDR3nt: TGTGCCAGCAGCCGGGGGGCCAGCTCCTACAATGAGCAGTTCTTC
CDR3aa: CASSRGASSYNEQFF

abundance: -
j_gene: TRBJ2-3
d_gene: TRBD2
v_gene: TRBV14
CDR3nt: TGTGCCAGCAGCCAAGTCAGTGAGTGGCTAGCGGGGTCGGCAGATACGCAGTATTTT
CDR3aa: CASSQVSEWLAGSADTQYF

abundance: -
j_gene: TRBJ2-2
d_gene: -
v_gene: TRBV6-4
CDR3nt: TGTGCCAGCAGTTCCGTATCGGGGTATGGTGCCGGGGAGCTGTTTTTT
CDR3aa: CASSSVSGYGAGELFF

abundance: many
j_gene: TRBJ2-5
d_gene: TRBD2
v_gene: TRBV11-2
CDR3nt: TGTGCCAGCAGCCTAAACCTGGCTAGCGGAGAGACCCAGTACTTC
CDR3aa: CASSLNLASGETQYF

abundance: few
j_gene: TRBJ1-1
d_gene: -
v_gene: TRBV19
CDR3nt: TGTGCCAGTAGTATCTTGGCCTTGGGGGGCGCTGAAGCTTTCTTT
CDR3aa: CASSILALGGAEAFF

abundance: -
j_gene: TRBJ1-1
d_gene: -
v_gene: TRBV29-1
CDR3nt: TGCAGCGTTGAACCAGTTTTGAACACTGAAGCTTTCTTT
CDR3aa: CSVEPVLNTEAFF

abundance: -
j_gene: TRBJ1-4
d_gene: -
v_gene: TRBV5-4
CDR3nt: TGTGCCAGCAGCTTGGAGGCGACGGGGGAAAAACTGTTTTTT
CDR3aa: CASSLEATGEKLFF

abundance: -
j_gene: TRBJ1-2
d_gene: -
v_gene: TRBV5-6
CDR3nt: TGTGCCAGCAGCTCCACGGCCCTCTATGGCTACACCTTC
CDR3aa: CASSSTALYGYTF

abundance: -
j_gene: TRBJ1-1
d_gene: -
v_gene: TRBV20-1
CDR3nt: TGCAGTGCTAGAGTTCTCCTGGCAGCTTTCTTT
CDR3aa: CSARVLLAAFF

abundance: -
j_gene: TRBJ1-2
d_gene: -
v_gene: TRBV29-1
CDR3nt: TGCAGCGTTGTGACAGGCTATGGCTACACCTTC
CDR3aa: CSVVTGYGYTF

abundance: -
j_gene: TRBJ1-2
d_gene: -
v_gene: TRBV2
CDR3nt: TGTGCCAGCAGCCTACAGGGTATAGATGGCTACACCTTC
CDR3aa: CASSLQGIDGYTF

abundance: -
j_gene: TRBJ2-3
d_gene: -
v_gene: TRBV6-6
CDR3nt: TGTGCCAGCAGAGGGGAGCTACCCCGAGATACGCAGTATTTT
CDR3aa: CASRGELPRDTQYF

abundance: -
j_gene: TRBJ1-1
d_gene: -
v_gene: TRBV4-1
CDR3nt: TGCGCCAGCAGCCAAGCCTCAGGGCCCACTGAAGCTTTCTTT
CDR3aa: CASSQASGPTEAFF

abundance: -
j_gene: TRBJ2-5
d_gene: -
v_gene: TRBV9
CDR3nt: TGTGCCAGCAGCGTAGGAAGGATGGGAGAGACCCAGTACTTC
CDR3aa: CASSVGRMGETQYF

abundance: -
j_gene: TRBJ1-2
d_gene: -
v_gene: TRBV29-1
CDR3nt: -
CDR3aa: CSVADGTQVEAF

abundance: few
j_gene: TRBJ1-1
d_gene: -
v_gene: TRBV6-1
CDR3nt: TGTGCCAGCACCTCAGAGGGGAGCACTGAAGCTTTCTTT
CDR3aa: CASTSEGSTEAFF

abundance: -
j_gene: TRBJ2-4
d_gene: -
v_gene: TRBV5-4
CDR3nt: TGTGCCAGCAGCCCGAATGAGTTAGCCAAAAACATTCAGTACTTC
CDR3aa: CASSPNELAKNIQYF

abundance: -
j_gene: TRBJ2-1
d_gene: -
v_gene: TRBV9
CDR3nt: TGTGCCAGCAGCGTAGGCCTAGAAGGAGCTGATGAGCAGTTCTTC
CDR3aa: CASSVGLEGADEQFF

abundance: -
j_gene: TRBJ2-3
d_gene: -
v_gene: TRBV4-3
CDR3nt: TGCGCCAGCAGCCAACAAACTATACTAGGGACCGATACGCAGTATTTT
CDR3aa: CASSQQTILGTDTQYF

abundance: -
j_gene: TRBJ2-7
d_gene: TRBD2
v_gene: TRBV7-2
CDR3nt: TGTGCCAGCAGCCGCGACGGGAGGGGCGAGCAGTACTTC
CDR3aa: CASSRDGRGEQYF

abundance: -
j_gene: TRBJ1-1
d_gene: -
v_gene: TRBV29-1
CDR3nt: TGCAGCGTTGAAGGGGCCATGAACACTGAAGCTTTCTTT
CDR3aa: CSVEGAMNTEAFF

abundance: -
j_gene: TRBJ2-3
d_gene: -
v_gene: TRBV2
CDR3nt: TGTGCCAGCAGTGAAGAGTGGGTGGGCACGCAGTATTTT
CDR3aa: CASSEEWVGTQYF

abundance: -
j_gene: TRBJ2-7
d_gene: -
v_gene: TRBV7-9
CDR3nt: TGTGCCAGCAGCTGGCGACTAGGCGAGCAGTACTTC
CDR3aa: CASSWRLGEQYF

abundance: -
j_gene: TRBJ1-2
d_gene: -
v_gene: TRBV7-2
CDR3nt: TGTGCCAGCAGCTTAGTGCGGTTGGGCTACACCTTC
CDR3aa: CASSLVRLGYTF

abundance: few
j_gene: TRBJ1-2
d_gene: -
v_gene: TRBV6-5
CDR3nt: TGTGCCAGCTCCCCGGCGGGGGCGGTTAACTATGGCTACACCTTC
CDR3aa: CASSPAGAVNYGYTF

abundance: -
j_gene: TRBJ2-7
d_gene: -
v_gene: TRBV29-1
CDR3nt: TGCAGCGTTGTAGGGGGGTTCTACGAGCAGTACTTC
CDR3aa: CSVVGGFYEQYF